Listed here are 20 T cell receptor beta chains from one sample, sequenced in a study of molecular identifiers for immune sequencing clone quantification. In TCRdb, the PCR reads were re-called with MiXCR into one record per CDR3 protein. Counted here are about 97,000 distinct CDR3 sequences, about a third occurring once; the ten biggest clones make up 9% to 10%. The sample taken for sequencing was naive CD8+ T cells from blood, with Jurkat cell RNA spiked in. Subset indicated: FACS-sorted CD8+CD4-CCR7+CD45RA+ naive T cells. Receptors originate from a human donor in good health. Some libraries in this study had Jurkat cell RNA spiked in.

This chain joins TRBV20-1 and TRBJ1-5, with D tentatively TRBD1 (5 bases). Germline V gives CDR1 DFQATT, CDR2 SNEGSKA (reference sequence). This CDR3 region has 17 residues. V lost 0 bases to trimming and J lost 5 bases, with 20 bases between them. This CDR3 is CSARDPGGEAFDQPQHF. The CDR3 coding sequence is TGCAGTGCTAGAGATCCCGGAGGGGAGGCGTTCGATCAGCCCCAGCATTTT.

V gene TRBV20-1 combines with J gene TRBJ2-7; 7 positions agree with TRBD2. Germline V CDR1 and CDR2: DFQATT, SNEGSKA (reference sequence). The junction had 4 bases not matched to a gene; V was cut back by 2 bases and J by 0 bases. This CDR3 spans 14 amino acids. The CDR3 region has the DNA TGCAGTGCTAGACGTTGGGACTACTCCTACGAGCAGTACTTC. This encodes CSARRWDYSYEQYF.

The sample holds many counts of this clonotype. The chain recombines TRBV2 with TRBJ2-7; 9 positions agree with TRBD2. This CDR3 has 15 amino acids. J was trimmed by 3 bases and V by 2 bases; bases with no gene match: 5. Germline lookup yields CDR1 SNHLY and CDR2 FYNNEI. Written as DNA, the CDR3 is TGTGCCAGCAGTGAATCTCTAGCGGGGAACTACGAGCAGTACTTC. This codes for CASSESLAGNYEQYF.

This clonotype was seen more than once but under ten times. The CDR3 sequence is CASSALADRWEFF. CDR3 sequence (DNA): TGTGCCAGCAGCGCACTAGCGGACCGTTGGGAGTTCTTC. The J gene is TRBJ2-1, the V gene TRBV11-2; 8 bases align to TRBD2. Germline V gives CDR1 SGHAT, CDR2 FQNNGV. CDR3 length: 13 amino acids. V dropped 5 bases and J dropped 14; count of bases not matched to a gene: 11.

In the case of this clonotype: An end of the junction does not agree with germline; a read error may underlie this. The V call is TRBV2, the J call TRBJ2-7; 8 bases align to TRBD2. The CDR3 has 15 residues. Germline CDR1 is SNHLY and CDR2 is FYNNEI. The CDR3 reads CASCEGVAGLYEQYF. The CDR3 DNA reads as TGTGCCAGCTGTGAGGGGGTAGCGGGGCTGTACGAGCAGTACTTC.

The chain has TRBV7-2 and TRBJ2-7; no clear D gene. With 9 bases removed from V and 2 bases from J, the gap between germline ends came to 8 bases. The CDR3 runs to 11 residues. CDR1 and CDR2 (germline): SGHTA, FQGNSA. The CDR3 protein is CASGSTYEQYF. The CDR3 nucleotides are TGTGCCAGTGGATCCACCTACGAGCAGTACTTC.

This clonotype was seen only a few times. The J gene is TRBJ1-2, the V gene TRBV24-1, with D maybe TRBD1 (6 bases). Germline values: CDR1 KGHDR, CDR2 SFDVKD. Trimming took 3 bases from V and 6 from J, leaving 16 bases between them. This CDR3 region has 15 residues. The CDR3 DNA is TGTGCCACCAGTGATCAAAACCTGGGACAAGATGGCTACACCTTC. It is translated as CATSDQNLGQDGYTF.

The chain combines TRBV7-8 with TRBJ2-3, with D perhaps matching TRBD2 (6 bases). The germline V gene encodes CDR1 SGHVS and CDR2 FQNEAQ. Trimming pared 0 bases from V and 4 bases from J, leaving 14 bases between. There are 16 residues in the CDR3. The DNA for the CDR3 is TGTGCCAGCAGCTTAGCGCCGGAGGGGCGGGCAGATACGCAGTATTTT. Translated, it gives CASSLAPEGRADTQYF.

This clonotype has more than one count but fewer than ten. The rearrangement links TRBV4-3 to TRBJ2-4; D is ambiguous. CDR1 LGHNA and CDR2 YSLEER come from the germline V gene. With 0 bases removed from V and 0 bases from J, the gap between germline ends came to 3 bases. CDR3 length: 14 amino acids. The CDR3 is CASSQETAKNIQYF. The CDR3 coding sequence is TGCGCCAGCAGCCAAGAAACAGCCAAAAACATTCAGTACTTC.

This clonotype was picked up one time. This may come from a read error, since a much larger clone is one base off. DNA of the CDR3: TGTGCCAGCAGCCGACAGCCTAGCACAGATACGCAGTATTTT. Residues: CASSRQPSTDTQYF. The chain couples TRBV27 to TRBJ2-3; D is possibly TRBD1 (5 bases). The ends were cut back, 6 bases at V and 0 bases at J, with 10 bases in the middle. CDR1 is MNHEY, CDR2 SMNVEV, per germline (reference sequence). The CDR3 extends over 14 amino acids.

V and J are TRBV11-2 and TRBJ2-3; 9 positions match TRBD1. Losses at the gene ends were 5 bases for V and 4 bases for J; bases not matched to a gene: 7. Germline loops: CDR1 SGHAT, CDR2 FQNNGV. This CDR3 region has 15 residues. The CDR3 sequence: CASSPLGQGADTQYF. CDR3 nucleotide sequence: TGTGCCAGCAGCCCCTTGGGACAGGGAGCAGATACGCAGTATTTT.

The rearrangement uses TRBV12-3 or TRBV12-4 and TRBJ2-5; tentatively, D is TRBD1 or TRBD2 (5 bases each). The V end lost 3 bases, the J end lost 4 bases, and 18 bases lay between the germline ends. This CDR3 comprises 16 residues. As DNA, the CDR3 is TGTGCCAGCAGTTTCTATGGATTTTCGGGGCCAGAGACCCAGTACTTC. Protein: CASSFYGFSGPETQYF.

The rearrangement links TRBV28 to TRBJ2-2; D not certain. V was clipped by 1 base and J by 0 bases, with 21 bases between them. The CDR3 totals 20 residues. CDR1 and CDR2 (germline): MDHEN, SYDVKM. In DNA form, the CDR3 reads TGTGCCAGCAGTTTATCCCTAGTCCACCTGGGAAAGGCGAACACCGGGGAGCTGTTTTTT. Amino acid sequence: CASSLSLVHLGKANTGELFF.

This chain uses TRBV10-3 with TRBJ2-2, with TRBD2 matching 8 bases. Germline values: CDR1 ENHRY, CDR2 SYGVKD. The CDR3 totals 12 residues. V was clipped by 6 bases and J by 6 bases; unmatched bases: 0. The CDR3 loop is CAIRREAGELFF. The CDR3 DNA is TGTGCCATCAGGCGGGAGGCCGGGGAGCTGTTTTTT.

The J gene is TRBJ2-7, the V gene TRBV7-8; D not resolved. The V end was cut by 3 bases, the J end by 6 bases, with 12 bases between. Germline lookup yields CDR1 SGHVS and CDR2 FQNEAQ. The CDR3 covers 13 residues. As DNA, the CDR3 is TGTGCCAGCAGCTTTTTGGTCAGTTCCGAGCAGTACTTC. This encodes CASSFLVSSEQYF.

This chain joins TRBV7-9 and TRBJ2-7, with no clear D. This CDR3 comprises 13 residues. Germline V CDR1 and CDR2: SEHNR, FQNEAQ (reference sequence). V was trimmed by 1 base and J by 1 base, leaving 5 bases between them. The CDR3 loop reads CASSLVSSYEQYF. For the CDR3, the DNA is TGTGCCAGCAGCTTAGTATCGTCCTACGAGCAGTACTTC.

For this clonotype: This clone may be a read error of a much larger clone one base away. The genes are TRBV29-1 and TRBJ2-7, with D possibly matching TRBD1 (6 bases). The length of the CDR3 is 14 residues. Germline V gives CDR1 SQVTM, CDR2 ANQGSEA. Trimming left V 4 bases short and J 3 bases short, with 16 bases between. The CDR3: CSVVEGVQSYEQYF. In nucleotides, the CDR3 is TGCAGCGTTGTAGAGGGGGTGCAGAGCTACGAGCAGTACTTC.

The chain couples TRBV9 to TRBJ2-5, with D perhaps TRBD2 (5 bases). Germline CDR1 reads SGDLS; CDR2 reads YYNGEE. V gave up 0 bases and J gave up 2 bases, with 11 bases separating them. The CDR3 contains 15 residues. The CDR3 DNA follows: TGTGCCAGCAGCGTAGGCGGAGGACCACAAGAGACCCAGTACTTC. Amino acids: CASSVGGGPQETQYF.

In regard to this clonotype: Given the absence of the conserved phenylalanine or tryptophan at the CDR3 end, a read error is likely. The chain uses TRBV7-6 and TRBJ1-1; 7 bases fit TRBD1. The CDR3 loop spans 14 amino acids. Germline CDR1 reads SGHVS; CDR2 reads FNYEAQ. After removal of 5 bases from V and 4 bases from J, the junction contained 7 bases not matched to a gene. The CDR3 spells CASSVDPGGTEAFY. CDR3 DNA: TGTGCCAGCAGCGTCGACCCAGGGGGCACTGAAGCTTTCTAT.

This clonotype has a count of ten or more. V is TRBV28 and J is TRBJ2-1, with D possibly TRBD2 on 6 matching bases. Looked up from germline, CDR1 is MDHEN and CDR2 is SYDVKM. This CDR3 spans 14 amino acids. Trimming took off 3 bases at V and 9 bases at J, with 15 bases between the two ends. CDR3 bases: TGTGCCAGCAGTTTCGAGCGGGTTCATGGTGAGCAGTTCTTC. Translating it yields CASSFERVHGEQFF.